The next 25 T cell receptor beta chains were all read from a single sample in a study of T cell responses to AZD1222 COVID-19 vaccine. The repertoire was sequenced with immunoSEQ multiplex PCR; TCRdb's copy has only in-frame clones and lacks some. This repertoire shows 89,000 or so clones, about 91% found once; its top ten account for 28%. This material consisted of peripheral blood, taken 28 days after the second AZD1222 dose. The receptors derive from an adult who received the AZD1222 COVID-19 vaccine.

The chain links TRBV9 to TRBJ2-3; D is undetermined. From germline, CDR1 is SGDLS and CDR2 YYNGEE. CDR3 size: 14 residues. The V gene lost 4 bases and the J gene lost 4 bases, with 13 bases spanning the gap. The DNA for the CDR3 is TGTGCCAGCAGCCCCCGGACGGGCGCAGATACGCAGTATTTT. Its protein is CASSPRTGADTQYF. Complete variable domain (other parts from reference TRBV9 and TRBJ2-3): DSGVTQTPKHLITATGQRVTLRCSPRSGDLSVYWYQQSLDQGLQFLIQYYNGEERAKGNILERFSAQQFPDLHSELNLSSLELGDSALYFCASSPRTGADTQYFGPGTRLTVL.

The genes are TRBV20-1 and TRBJ2-7, with 8 positions matching TRBD1. V was pared by 3 bases and J by 4 bases, with 14 bases of the junction left unmatched. Germline lookup yields CDR1 DFQATT and CDR2 SNEGSKA (reference sequence). The CDR3 contains 16 residues. CDR3 amino acids: CSASPPGQVTLYEQYF. As DNA, the CDR3 is TGCAGTGCTAGTCCTCCGGGACAGGTTACGCTTTACGAGCAGTACTTC.

The V gene is TRBV3-1 (or the pseudogene TRBV3-2), the J gene TRBJ2-1; 13 nucleotides align to TRBD2. Losses at the gene ends were 4 bases for V and 9 bases for J; bases not matched to a gene: 3. Germline V gene lookup returns CDR1 LGHDT and CDR2 YNNKEL (reference sequence). The CDR3 covers 14 residues. The CDR3 DNA is TGTGCCAGCAGCCCCCGGACTAGCGGGAGTGAGCAGTTCTTC. Translated, it gives CASSPRTSGSEQFF.

This clone was recorded once. The chain has TRBV24-1 and TRBJ1-3; 9 bases are shared with TRBD1. The CDR3 is 16 amino acids. The trim removed 4 bases at V and 0 bases at J, leaving 3 bases unmatched. Germline loops: CDR1 KGHDR, CDR2 SFDVKD. The CDR3 here is CATSDGTGNSGNTIYF. CDR3 in DNA: TGTGCCACCAGTGACGGGACAGGGAACTCTGGAAACACCATATATTTT.

The chain joins TRBV11-1 to TRBJ1-1; weak D call: TRBD1 (5 bases). This CDR3 comprises 13 residues. CDR1 is SGHAT, CDR2 FQDESV, per germline (reference sequence). V shed 6 bases and J shed 9 bases, with 17 bases lying between them. The CDR3, as DNA: TGTGCCAGCAGTTATAGAGACAGCTTTAAAGCTTTCTTT. It yields the protein CASSYRDSFKAFF.

This chain joins TRBV7-9 and TRBJ2-7; D might be TRBD1 (5 bases). This CDR3 has 12 amino acids. Germline lookup yields CDR1 SEHNR and CDR2 FQNEAQ (reference sequence). V lost 6 bases to trimming and J lost 3 bases, with 9 bases between them. The CDR3, as DNA: TGTGCCAGCAGGGGCAGGGACTACGAGCAGTACTTC. This encodes CASRGRDYEQYF.

This chain links TRBV19 with TRBJ1-2; 7 bases are a match to TRBD1. Germline-derived CDR1 and CDR2 are LNHDA and SQIVND (reference sequence). V shed 3 bases, J shed 8 bases, and the junction held 9 bases outside the gene matches. The CDR3 has 14 residues. CDR3: CASSMQGVIYGYTF. CDR3 DNA: TGTGCCAGTAGTATGCAGGGGGTTATTTACGGCTACACCTTC.

The chain couples TRBV6-4 to TRBJ2-3, with D possibly matching TRBD2 (6 bases). CDR3 length: 14 amino acids. V was cut by 6 bases and J by 1 base, with 11 bases left in between. Germline values: CDR1 MRHNA, CDR2 SNTAGT. The CDR3 coding sequence is TGTGCCAGCAGCCAGACTAGAGGCACAGATACGCAGTATTTT. This sequence encodes CASSQTRGTDTQYF.

The CDR3 protein is CASSLVSTDTQYF. The DNA of the CDR3 is TGTGCCAGCAGTTTGGTTAGCACAGATACGCAGTATTTT. This rearrangement joins TRBV27 to TRBJ2-3; no reliable D call. This CDR3 has 13 amino acids. Germline V gives CDR1 MNHEY, CDR2 SMNVEV (reference sequence). V was pared by 3 bases and J by 0 bases, with 4 bases between.

The V call is TRBV7-9, the J call TRBJ2-7, with 7 bases that match TRBD1. V dropped 4 bases and J dropped 7; count of bases not matched to a gene: 13. The germline gives CDR1 SEHNR, CDR2 FQNEAQ (reference sequence). There are 15 residues in the CDR3. The CDR3 spells CASSSPGQPRGEQYF. The CDR3 DNA reads TGTGCCAGCAGCTCCCCGGGACAGCCCCGCGGGGAGCAGTACTTC.

J is TRBJ2-3 and V is TRBV2; TRBD2 is a possible D gene (6 bases). Germline V gene lookup returns CDR1 SNHLY and CDR2 FYNNEI. This CDR3 spans 12 amino acids. V was shortened by 0 bases and J by 8 bases, with 6 bases between the two germline ends. CDR3 amino acids: CASSEAGGTQYF. CDR3 DNA sequence: TGTGCCAGCAGTGAAGCGGGAGGTACGCAGTATTTT.

The chain joins TRBV7-3 to TRBJ1-2; 8 nucleotides align to TRBD1. Germline values: CDR1 SGHTA, CDR2 FQGTGA. This CDR3 is built from 13 residues. V trimming: 4 bases; J trimming: 8 bases; junction bases outside the gene matches: 6. The DNA for the CDR3 is TGTGCCAGCAGCTCCGGGACAGGTCTCGGCTACACCTTC. Translated: CASSSGTGLGYTF.

This clone was observed a few times. This chain connects TRBV2 to TRBJ2-3, with a possible D match to TRBD2 (5 bases). The V end was cut by 4 bases, the J end by 4 bases, with 12 bases between. The CDR3 is made up of 14 amino acids. Germline V gene sequence: CDR1 SNHLY, CDR2 FYNNEI. The CDR3: CASSGVGVPDTQYF. CDR3 in DNA: TGTGCCAGCAGTGGTGTGGGAGTACCAGATACGCAGTATTTT.

This chain connects TRBV2 to TRBJ1-1, with 7 bases that match TRBD1. The CDR3 extends over 14 amino acids. Losses at the gene ends were 8 bases for V and 0 bases for J; bases not matched to a gene: 6. Germline V lookup: CDR1 SNHLY, CDR2 FYNNEI. In DNA form, the CDR3 reads TGTGCCAGCTCCCGGACAGGTATGAACACTGAAGCTTTCTTT. Its protein is CASSRTGMNTEAFF.

The chain has TRBV5-6 and TRBJ2-6; D may be TRBD1 (6 bases). This CDR3 has 17 amino acids. Deletions cut 0 bases from V and 3 bases from J, with 13 bases between. Germline V CDR1 and CDR2: SGHDT, YYEEEE. In nucleotides, the CDR3 is TGTGCCAGCAGCTTGGGGCAGGGGAATGATGGGGCCAACGTCCTGACTTTC. Protein sequence: CASSLGQGNDGANVLTF. Together with reference TRBV5-6 and TRBJ2-6, the CDR3 gives the full variable domain: DAGVTQSPTHLIKTRGQQVTLRCSPKSGHDTVSWYQQALGQGPQFIFQYYEEEERQRGNFPDRFSGHQFPNYSSELNVNALLLGDSALYLCASSLGQGNDGANVLTFGAGSRLTVL.

The V and J genes are TRBV9 and TRBJ2-3, with 9 nucleotides matching TRBD2. Germline V gene sequence: CDR1 SGDLS, CDR2 YYNGEE. The CDR3 extends over 18 amino acids. V lost 3 bases, J lost 2 bases, and 13 bases stayed unmatched. The CDR3 coding sequence is TGTGCCAGCAGCGCGACTAGCGGAACCGGTCCCTCCACAGATACGCAGTATTTT. Protein: CASSATSGTGPSTDTQYF. Looking up the rest from reference TRBV9 and TRBJ2-3 gives the full variable domain: DSGVTQTPKHLITATGQRVTLRCSPRSGDLSVYWYQQSLDQGLQFLIQYYNGEERAKGNILERFSAQQFPDLHSELNLSSLELGDSALYFCASSATSGTGPSTDTQYFGPGTRLTVL.

This rearrangement joins TRBV5-5 to TRBJ1-2, with 8 bases matching TRBD1. Germline values: CDR1 SGHKS, CDR2 YYEKEE (reference sequence). The CDR3 covers 14 residues. The J segment lost 4 bases and the V segment lost 2 bases, leaving 4 bases of the junction unmatched. The CDR3: CASSFRGRSYGYTF. CDR3 in DNA: TGTGCCAGCAGCTTCAGGGGGCGAAGCTATGGCTACACCTTC.

CDR3 protein: CSVEEGQLSSSNYGYTF. The CDR3 DNA reads as TGCAGCGTTGAAGAGGGACAGCTTTCGAGTTCTAACTATGGCTACACCTTC. The chain is built from TRBV29-1 and TRBJ1-2; 7 bases agree with TRBD1. Germline values: CDR1 SQVTM, CDR2 ANQGSEA. J gave up 0 bases and V 0 bases, and 10 bases lay outside the gene matches. This CDR3 has 17 amino acids.

The chain is built from TRBV28 and TRBJ1-1; D is ambiguous. V was cut by 9 bases and J by 1 base, with 9 bases left in between. The CDR3 totals 12 residues. Germline CDR1 MDHEN, CDR2 SYDVKM. The CDR3 sequence: CASQGRNTEAFF. The CDR3 nucleotides read TGTGCCAGTCAAGGACGGAACACTGAAGCTTTCTTT.

This clone has just one count. The chain employs TRBV7-3 and TRBJ2-3, with 10 bases aligning to TRBD2. This CDR3 comprises 15 residues. The V gene's germline CDR1 is SGHTA and CDR2 FQGTGA. The trim removed 4 bases at V and 4 bases at J, leaving 5 bases unmatched. In DNA form, the CDR3 reads TGTGCCAGCAGCTCAGCGGGAGGGCCGTCAGATACGCAGTATTTT. Protein sequence: CASSSAGGPSDTQYF.

This rearrangement joins TRBV5-1 to TRBJ2-2; 8 bases agree with TRBD2. This CDR3 is 17 amino acids long. The junction had 13 bases not matched to a gene; V was cut back by 7 bases and J by 2 bases. Germline V gene data show CDR1 as SGHRS and CDR2 as YFSETQ. CDR3 in DNA: TGCGCCAGCGCGGGAGGCCCGCGAAACTTTAACACCGGGGAGCTGTTTTTT. The encoded protein is CASAGGPRNFNTGELFF. Full variable domain (missing parts from reference TRBV5-1 and TRBJ2-2): KAGVTQTPRYLIKTRGQQVTLSCSPISGHRSVSWYQQTPGQGLQFLFEYFSETQRNKGNFPGRFSGRQFSNSRSEMNVSTLELGDSALYLCASAGGPRNFNTGELFFGEGSRLTVL.

The CDR3 sequence is CASSPHEADTQYF. CDR3 DNA: TGTGCCAGCAGCCCACATGAGGCAGATACGCAGTATTTT. V is TRBV11-3 and J is TRBJ2-3; D is unclear. The CDR3 extends over 13 amino acids. Trimming stripped 5 bases from V and 4 bases from J, with 10 bases between. The germline gives CDR1 SGHNT, CDR2 YENEEA. Combining the CDR3 with reference TRBV11-3 and TRBJ2-3 gives the whole variable domain EAGVVQSPRYKIIEKKQPVAFWCNPISGHNTLYWYLQNLGQGPELLIRYENEEAVDDSQLPKDRFSAERLKGVDSTLKIQPAELGDSAVYLCASSPHEADTQYFGPGTRLTVL.

This sequence joins TRBV5-4 and TRBJ1-1, with a possible D match to TRBD1 (5 bases). Per germline, CDR1 SGHNT and CDR2 YYREEE (reference sequence). The V and J ends lost 0 bases and 6 bases respectively, with 12 bases between them. This CDR3 has 14 amino acids. CDR3 bases: TGTGCCAGCAGCTTGGGGACAACTTTCCCTGAAGCTTTCTTT. Its protein is CASSLGTTFPEAFF. The variable domain in full, with the rest retrieved from reference TRBV5-4 and TRBJ1-1, is ETGVTQSPTHLIKTRGQQVTLRCSSQSGHNTVSWYQQALGQGPQFIFQYYREEENGRGNFPPRFSGLQFPNYSSELNVNALELDDSALYLCASSLGTTFPEAFFGQGTRLTVV.

This chain joins TRBV6-2 or TRBV6-3 and TRBJ1-6; 10 nucleotides line up with TRBD1. CDR1 is MNHEY and CDR2 is SVGEGT in the germline V gene. The CDR3 loop spans 15 amino acids. J was trimmed by 8 bases and V by 4 bases; bases with no gene match: 5. This CDR3 is CASSSLTGGDSPLHF. As DNA, the CDR3 is TGTGCCAGCAGTTCCCTGACAGGGGGCGATTCACCCCTCCACTTT.

This sequence joins TRBV6-5 and TRBJ1-5; tentative D call: TRBD1 (5 bases). Trimming left V 2 bases short and J 3 bases short, with 14 bases between. CDR3 length: 16 residues. Germline V gene sequence: CDR1 MNHEY, CDR2 SVGAGI. The DNA for the CDR3 is TGTGCCAGCAGTTACGCGGGGGGAGGACACAATCAGCCCCAGCATTTT. Translating it yields CASSYAGGGHNQPQHF.